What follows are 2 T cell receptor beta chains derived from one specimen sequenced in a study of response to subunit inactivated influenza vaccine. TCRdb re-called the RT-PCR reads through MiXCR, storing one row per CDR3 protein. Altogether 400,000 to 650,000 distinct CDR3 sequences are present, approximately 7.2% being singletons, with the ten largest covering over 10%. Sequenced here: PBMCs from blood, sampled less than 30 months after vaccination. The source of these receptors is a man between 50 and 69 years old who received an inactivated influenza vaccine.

CDR3 loop: CASSFPGQGVEFF. CDR3 in DNA: TGCGCCAGCAGCTTCCCCGGGCAGGGGGTTGAGTTCTTC. This chain joins TRBV5-1 and TRBJ2-1, with 7 bases fitting TRBD1. Germline CDR1 SGHRS, CDR2 YFSETQ. J gave up 14 bases and V 2 bases, and 10 bases lay outside the gene matches. There are 13 residues in the CDR3. The full variable domain, its missing parts supplied by reference TRBV5-1 and TRBJ2-1, is KAGVTQTPRYLIKTRGQQVTLSCSPISGHRSVSWYQQTPGQGLQFLFEYFSETQRNKGNFPGRFSGRQFSNSRSEMNVSTLELGDSALYLCASSFPGQGVEFFGPGTRLTVL.

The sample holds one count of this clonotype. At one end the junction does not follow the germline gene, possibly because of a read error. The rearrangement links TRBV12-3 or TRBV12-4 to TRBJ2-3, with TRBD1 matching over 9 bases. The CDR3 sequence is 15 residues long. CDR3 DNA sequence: TGTGTCAGCAGTAGAGACGGGACAGGGCTAGATACGCAGTATTTT. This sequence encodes CVSSRDGTGLDTQYF.